Following are 10 T cell receptor beta chains from one sample sequenced in a study of T and B cells in COVID-19 patients. From blood, roughly 220-550 ng of genomic DNA served as TRB template. BIOMED2 TRB-A/B primer pools were used in multiplex TRB PCR. TCRdb re-called the multiplex PCR reads with MiXCR, one entry per CDR3 protein. The data contain roughly 7,100 distinct CDR3 sequences, more than 25% of them singletons. Sequenced input: blood. Receptors originate from a human donor with active COVID-19.

As regards this clonotype: A much larger clone lies one base from this, so it may be a read error. V is TRBV11-3 and J is TRBJ1-1, with no clear D. The CDR3 covers 16 residues. Germline V gene data show CDR1 as SGHNT and CDR2 as YENEEA. Trimming pared 9 bases from V and 7 bases from J, leaving 27 bases between. CDR3 sequence: CARSQLRALSAGEAFF. The CDR3 DNA is TGTGCCAGGAGCCAGCTAAGGGCGCTCTCAGCCGGTGAAGCTTTCTTT.

The chain links TRBV5-1 to TRBJ2-5; the match to TRBD2 covers 8 bases. Looked up from germline, CDR1 is SGHRS and CDR2 is YFSETQ. J was trimmed by 2 bases and V by 4 bases; bases with no gene match: 4. The CDR3 has 14 residues. The CDR3 loop reads CASSVTSAQETQYF. The CDR3 DNA is TGCGCCAGCAGCGTGACTAGCGCACAAGAGACCCAGTACTTC. The full variable domain, in which reference TRBV5-1 and TRBJ2-5 provide the parts outside the CDR3, is KAGVTQTPRYLIKTRGQQVTLSCSPISGHRSVSWYQQTPGQGLQFLFEYFSETQRNKGNFPGRFSGRQFSNSRSEMNVSTLELGDSALYLCASSVTSAQETQYFGPGTRLLVL.

To note about this clonotype: One base away lies a much larger clone, so this may be a sequencing read error. This sequence joins TRBV5-4 and TRBJ2-5; TRBD1 is a possible D gene (6 bases). The CDR3 covers 13 residues. Germline-derived CDR1 and CDR2 are SGHNT and YYREEE (reference sequence). The V end lost 4 bases, the J end lost 11 bases, and 18 bases lay between the germline ends. The CDR3 nucleotides read TGTGCCAGCAGCGGAGAACAGGGTACTGAGCAGTACTTC. Protein sequence: CASSGEQGTEQYF.

This clonotype is deemed medium-sized. The V call is TRBV12-3 or TRBV12-4, the J call TRBJ2-1; TRBD2 matches at 12 bases. The J segment lost 7 bases and the V segment lost 5 bases, leaving 9 bases of the junction unmatched. The CDR3 is 16 amino acids. The CDR3 loop is CASSLPGLAGVNEQFF. CDR3 coding DNA: TGTGCCAGCAGTCTACCGGGACTAGCGGGTGTTAATGAGCAGTTCTTC.

Only a few counts were recorded for this clonotype. The chain couples TRBV11-2 to TRBJ2-1, with D uncertain. This CDR3 contains 15 residues. The germline V gene encodes CDR1 SGHAT and CDR2 FQNNGV. V lost 5 bases to trimming and J lost 10 bases, with 21 bases between them. As DNA, the CDR3 is TGTGCCAGCAGCCCCCATTGGAACAGAATGGTCGAGCAGTTCTTC. This translates into CASSPHWNRMVEQFF.

The chain has TRBV15 and TRBJ2-6; 7 positions agree with TRBD1. After removal of 10 bases from V and 1 base from J, the junction contained 7 bases not matched to a gene. CDR1 LNHNV and CDR2 YYDKDF come from the germline V gene (reference sequence). CDR3 size: 15 residues. CDR3 bases: TGTGCCAGCACTACGGACAGGTCTGGGGCCAACGTCCTGACTTTC. It yields the protein CASTTDRSGANVLTF.

This clonotype was observed a handful of times. The chain carries TRBV27 and TRBJ2-7; tentative D call: TRBD2 (6 bases). CDR1 and CDR2 (germline): MNHEY, SMNVEV (reference sequence). The CDR3 runs 15 residues. Trimming shortened V by 0 bases and J by 3 bases, and 12 bases separated the two germline ends. The CDR3 DNA sequence: TGTGCCAGCAGTTTATCGAGTTCGGGGGACTACGAGCAGTACTTC. This gives the protein CASSLSSSGDYEQYF.

The chain combines TRBV19 with TRBJ2-6, with 8 bases identical to TRBD2. CDR1 and CDR2 (germline): LNHDA, SQIVND (reference sequence). The CDR3 totals 14 residues. After removal of 6 bases from V and 5 bases from J, the junction contained 3 bases not matched to a gene. For the CDR3, the DNA is TGTGCCAGTAGGGGTAGCGGGAGGGCCAACGTCCTGACTTTC. This gives the protein CASRGSGRANVLTF.

V and J are TRBV12-3 or TRBV12-4 and TRBJ2-2; unclear D gene. The CDR3 consists of 13 residues. V lost 5 bases, J lost 4 bases, and 8 bases lay in between. For the CDR3, the DNA is TGTGCCAGCAGTCCCGTCCCCACCGGGGAGCTGTTTTTT. Amino acids: CASSPVPTGELFF.

In DNA, the CDR3 is TGTGCCACCAGTGGACGGGCCGGGAACACCGGGGAGCTGTTTTTT. Its protein is CATSGRAGNTGELFF. The chain links TRBV24-1 to TRBJ2-2; D is undetermined. Germline loops: CDR1 KGHDR, CDR2 SFDVKD. Trimming took off 5 bases at V and 1 base at J, with 10 bases between the two ends. The CDR3 length is 15 residues.